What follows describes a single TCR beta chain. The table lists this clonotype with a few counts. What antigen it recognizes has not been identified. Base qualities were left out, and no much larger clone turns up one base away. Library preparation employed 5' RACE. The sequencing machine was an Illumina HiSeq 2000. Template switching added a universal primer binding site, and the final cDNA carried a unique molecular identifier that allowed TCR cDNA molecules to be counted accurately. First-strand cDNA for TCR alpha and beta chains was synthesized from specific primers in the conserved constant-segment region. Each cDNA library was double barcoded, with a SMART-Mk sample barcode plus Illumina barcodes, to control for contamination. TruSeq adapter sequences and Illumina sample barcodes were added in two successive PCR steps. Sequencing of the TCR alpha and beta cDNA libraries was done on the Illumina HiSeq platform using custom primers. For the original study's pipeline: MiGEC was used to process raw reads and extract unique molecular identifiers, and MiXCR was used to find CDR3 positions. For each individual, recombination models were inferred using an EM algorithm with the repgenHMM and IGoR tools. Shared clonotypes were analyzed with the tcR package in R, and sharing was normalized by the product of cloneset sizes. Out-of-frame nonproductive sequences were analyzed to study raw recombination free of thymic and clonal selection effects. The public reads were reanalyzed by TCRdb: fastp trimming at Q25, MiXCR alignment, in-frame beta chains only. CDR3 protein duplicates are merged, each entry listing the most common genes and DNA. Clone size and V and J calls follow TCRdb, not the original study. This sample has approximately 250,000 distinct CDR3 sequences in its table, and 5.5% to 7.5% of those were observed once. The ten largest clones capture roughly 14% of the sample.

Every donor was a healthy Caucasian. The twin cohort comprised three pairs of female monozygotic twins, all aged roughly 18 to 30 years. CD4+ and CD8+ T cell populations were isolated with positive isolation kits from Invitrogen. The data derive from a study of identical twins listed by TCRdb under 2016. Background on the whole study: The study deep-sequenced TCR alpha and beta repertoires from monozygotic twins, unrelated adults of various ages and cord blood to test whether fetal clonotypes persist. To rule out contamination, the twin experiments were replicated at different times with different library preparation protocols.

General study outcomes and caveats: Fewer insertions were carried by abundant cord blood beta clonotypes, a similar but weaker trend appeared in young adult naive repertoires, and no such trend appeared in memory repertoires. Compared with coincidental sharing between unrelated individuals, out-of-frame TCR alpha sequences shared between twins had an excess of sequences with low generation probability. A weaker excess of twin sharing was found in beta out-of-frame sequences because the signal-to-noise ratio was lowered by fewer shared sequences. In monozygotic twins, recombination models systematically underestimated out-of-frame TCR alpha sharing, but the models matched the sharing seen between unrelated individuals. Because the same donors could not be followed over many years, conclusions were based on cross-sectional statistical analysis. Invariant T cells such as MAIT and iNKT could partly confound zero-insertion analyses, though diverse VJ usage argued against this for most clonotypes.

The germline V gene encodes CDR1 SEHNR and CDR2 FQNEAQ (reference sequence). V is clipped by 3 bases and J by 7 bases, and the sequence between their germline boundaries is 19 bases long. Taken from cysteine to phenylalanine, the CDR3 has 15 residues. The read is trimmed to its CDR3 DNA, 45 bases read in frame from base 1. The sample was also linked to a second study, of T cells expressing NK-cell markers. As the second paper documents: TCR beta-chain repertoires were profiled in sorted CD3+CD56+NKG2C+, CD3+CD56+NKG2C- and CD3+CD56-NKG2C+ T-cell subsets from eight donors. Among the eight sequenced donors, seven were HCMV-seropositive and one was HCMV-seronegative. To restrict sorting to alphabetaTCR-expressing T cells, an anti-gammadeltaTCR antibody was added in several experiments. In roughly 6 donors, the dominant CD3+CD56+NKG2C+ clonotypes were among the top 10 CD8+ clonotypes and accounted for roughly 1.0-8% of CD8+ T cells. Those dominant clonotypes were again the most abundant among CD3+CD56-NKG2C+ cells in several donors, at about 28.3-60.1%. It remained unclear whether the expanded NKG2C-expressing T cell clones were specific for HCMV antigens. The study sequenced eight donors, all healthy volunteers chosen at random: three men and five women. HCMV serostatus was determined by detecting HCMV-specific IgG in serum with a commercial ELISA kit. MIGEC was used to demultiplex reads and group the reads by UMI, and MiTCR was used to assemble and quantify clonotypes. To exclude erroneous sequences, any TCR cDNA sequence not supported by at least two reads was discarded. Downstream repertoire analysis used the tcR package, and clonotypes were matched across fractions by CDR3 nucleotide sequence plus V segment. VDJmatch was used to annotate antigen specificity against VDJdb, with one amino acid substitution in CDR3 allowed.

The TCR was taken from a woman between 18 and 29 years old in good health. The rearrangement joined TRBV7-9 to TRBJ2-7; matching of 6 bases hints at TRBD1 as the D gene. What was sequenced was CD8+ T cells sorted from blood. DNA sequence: TGTGCCAGCAGCTTTACAGGGTTTGGTCAGAGTGAGCAGTACTTC. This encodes CASSFTGFGQSEQYF.